The present TCR beta chain was sequenced within a study of blood T cell repertoires in COVID-19. V dropped 7 bases and J dropped 2; count of bases not matched to a gene: 10. The CDR3 totals 15 residues. In germline, CDR1 is SGHTA, CDR2 FQGNSA. TCRdb's table, derived via immunoSEQ multiplex PCR, lists solely in-frame clones and lacks some. The sample yields around 300,000 clones, 75% to 90% seen once. Cohort 3 donors were reported recovered after two negative PCRs, clearance, or symptom resolution. Sequences were obtained from PBMCs or T cells enriched from blood (not recorded which). This receptor was identified in a woman between 40 and 50 years old who had recovered from COVID-19. V usage is TRBV7-2 and J usage is TRBJ1-2, with TRBD1 matching 7 bases. The CDR3 spells CASNPRVGQNYGYTF. The DNA for the CDR3 is TGTGCCAGCAACCCCCGCGTGGGACAGAACTATGGCTACACCTTC.